This is a list of T cell receptor beta chains from one sample in a study of blood T cell repertoires in COVID-19. The protocol was immunoSEQ multiplex PCR, while the TCRdb copy is restricted to in-frame clones and leaves out a portion. The sample lists tens of thousands of clones; 75% to 85% were seen once. The sample consisted of peripheral blood. All receptors come from a woman aged 70-85 years with acute or convalescent COVID-19. The CDR3 runs from the conserved cysteine through the conserved F or W. D genes are given only for firm matches. Rows may omit the clone size; those that give it use once, few, many or a size class.

>TRBV6-1|TRBJ1-5|-|-
CASSEVGGRNQPQHF
TGTGCCAGCAGTGAAGTCGGGGGTAGGAATCAGCCCCAGCATTTT
>TRBV11-3|TRBJ2-1|once|TRBD2
CASSLERGSSYNEQFF
TGTGCCAGCAGCTTAGAACGCGGGAGCTCCTACAATGAGCAGTTCTTC
>TRBV9|TRBJ1-3|-|-
CASSVSAGAASGNTIYF
TGTGCCAGCAGCGTGAGTGCGGGTGCTGCCTCTGGAAACACCATATATTTT
>TRBV7-9|TRBJ2-3|-|-
CASSLHGLSTDTQYF
TGTGCCAGCAGCTTACACGGTCTTAGCACAGATACGCAGTATTTT
>TRBV5-5|TRBJ2-1|-|TRBD2
CASSLVRLAGGPGYNEQFF
TGTGCCAGCAGCTTGGTTAGGCTAGCGGGAGGGCCAGGGTACAATGAGCAGTTCTTC
>TRBV10-3|TRBJ2-6|-|-
CAIRGGASGANVLTF
TGTGCCATCAGGGGGGGGGCCTCTGGGGCCAACGTCCTGACTTTC
>TRBV20-1|TRBJ1-1|once|-
CSAVRGTEAFF
TGCAGTGCTGTTCGGGGGACTGAAGCTTTCTTT
>TRBV5-1|TRBJ1-2|-|TRBD1
CASSRGQGNYGYTF
TGCGCCAGCAGCCGCGGACAGGGGAACTATGGCTACACCTTC
>TRBV6-2/TRBV6-3|TRBJ2-2|few|TRBD2
CASSYLAGGLVTGELFF
TGTGCCAGCAGTTACCTAGCGGGGGGGCTGGTCACCGGGGAGCTGTTTTTT
>TRBV20-1|TRBJ2-1|-|-
CSGKSYNEQFF
TGCAGCGGGAAGTCCTACAATGAGCAGTTCTTC
>TRBV11-2|TRBJ1-1|-|TRBD1
CASSLRTGVNTEAFF
TGTGCCAGCAGCTTACGGACAGGGGTGAACACTGAAGCTTTCTTT
>TRBV7-2|TRBJ2-7|few|-
CASSLNLGSSYEQYF
TGTGCCAGCAGCTTGAATCTGGGCAGCTCCTACGAGCAGTACTTC
>TRBV13|TRBJ2-1|-|TRBD2
CASSSGPHSGGEQFF
TGTGCCAGCAGCTCTGGACCTCATTCGGGGGGTGAGCAGTTCTTC